The clone carrying this T cell receptor beta chain was observed a single time. Sequence at one end of the junction differs from germline and may be a read error. This sample is drawn from a study of T-cell memory formation after mild COVID-19. TCRdb re-derived calls from the 5' RACE reads in MiXCR, one entry per CDR3 protein. The sample contains 280,000 or so distinct CDR3 sequences, 8% to 9% of which appear only once. The receptor's source is a man aged 18 to 29 who had mild COVID-19 (a few samples of this study predate the infection). Cell type and time point are not known. The sequencing input was PBMCs or a T cell subset sorted from them (not recorded which).

As DNA, the CDR3 is TGTGACAGCAGCCAACCCCGAGGTTGGGGAAGCTCCTACGAGCAGTACTTC. The encoded protein is CDSSQPRGWGSSYEQYF. The V and J genes are TRBV4-2 and TRBJ2-7; D is undetermined. The CDR3 consists of 17 residues. CDR1 LGHNA and CDR2 YNFKEQ come from the germline V gene.